This T cell receptor (beta chain) was identified during a study of patients and donors after allogeneic stem cell transplantation. This CDR3 is 14 amino acids long. Germline values: CDR1 LGHNA, CDR2 YSLEER. The V end was cut by 1 base, the J end by 1 base, with 8 bases between. MiXCR, applied by TCRdb to the RT-PCR reads, yields one record per CDR3 protein. The top ten hold 5.5% to 6.5% of the sample, which has about 960,000 distinct CDR3 sequences, approximately 18% seen once. This clonotype has at least ten counts. The clonotype originates from a human donor who was either an allogeneic HSCT recipient or a stem cell or donor lymphocyte infusion donor (not recorded which). It is not recorded whose cells these are; they may come from a transplant donor. The chain carries TRBV4-3 and TRBJ2-7; D unresolved. Sequenced material: blood, either unsorted or a sorted T cell fraction (not recorded which). This CDR3 reads CASSQGVGSYEQYF. CDR3 nucleotides: TGCGCCAGCAGCCAAGGGGTTGGGTCCTACGAGCAGTACTTC.